The 6 T cell receptor beta chains below all came from one sample that was sequenced in a study of PD-L1 blockade in urothelial cancer. TCRdb's copy holds only in-frame clones and misses some; the assay was immunoSEQ multiplex PCR. The sample contains tens of thousands of clones, roughly 90% of which appear only once. Stated time point: pretreatment peripheral blood. This specimen was PBMCs, taken around atezolizumab (anti-PD-L1) treatment. Receptors originate from a man aged 60-69 years with urothelial cancer.

The CDR3 sequence: CASSAWTGETQYF. CDR3 sequence (DNA): TGTGCCAGCAGCGCGTGGACAGGAGAGACCCAGTACTTC. This sequence joins TRBV9 and TRBJ2-5, with TRBD1 matching 7 bases. Per germline, CDR1 SGDLS and CDR2 YYNGEE. This CDR3 is built from 13 residues. The trim removed 3 bases at V and 4 bases at J, leaving 3 bases unmatched.

In this sample, this clone turned up once. The chain links TRBV4-2 to TRBJ2-7, with D perhaps matching TRBD1 (6 bases). Germline V gives CDR1 LGHNA, CDR2 YNFKEQ. The CDR3 covers 16 residues. V was trimmed by 0 bases and J by 5 bases, leaving 17 bases between them. Written as DNA, the CDR3 is TGTGCCAGCAGCCAAGATCGGCAGGGGACGCGGAACGAGCAGTACTTC. Residues: CASSQDRQGTRNEQYF.

On this clone itself: This same CDR3 is encoded by further DNA sequences in the sample. The chain joins TRBV5-1 to TRBJ2-1, with a weak D call TRBD1 (6 bases). The CDR3 spans 15 residues. Germline values: CDR1 SGHRS, CDR2 YFSETQ. Trimming took 0 bases from V and 2 from J, leaving 9 bases between them. The CDR3 loop reads CASSLGGGAYNEQFF. DNA for the CDR3: TGCGCCAGCAGCTTGGGAGGGGGTGCCTACAATGAGCAGTTCTTC.

The V call is TRBV7-2, the J call TRBJ2-5, with 11 bases lining up with TRBD2. The germline gives CDR1 SGHTA, CDR2 FQGNSA. The CDR3 has 15 amino acids. J was trimmed by 1 base and V by 5 bases; bases with no gene match: 3. As DNA, the CDR3 is TGTGCCAGCAGCCCGACTAGCGGGGTCCAAGAGACCCAGTACTTC. Translation: CASSPTSGVQETQYF.

This chain joins TRBV7-3 and TRBJ1-2, with 9 bases fitting TRBD1. J lost 7 bases, V lost 5 bases, and 2 bases had no gene match. The CDR3 extends over 12 amino acids. Germline V lookup: CDR1 SGHTA, CDR2 FQGTGA. CDR3 loop: CASSEDRGGYTF. The DNA for the CDR3 is TGTGCCAGCAGCGAGGACAGGGGTGGCTACACCTTC.

J is TRBJ2-7 and V is TRBV28, with 15 bases identical to TRBD2. Germline V CDR1 and CDR2: MDHEN, SYDVKM. Trimming took 1 base from V and 4 from J; bases not matched to a gene: 2. This CDR3 spans 16 amino acids. CDR3 nucleotide sequence: TGTGCCAGCAGTTTATCCGGGACTAGCGGGGGGTACGAGCAGTACTTC. Translated, it gives CASSLSGTSGGYEQYF.